Listed here are 7 T cell receptor beta chains from one sample, sequenced in a study of neurological immune-mediated disorders. TCRdb redid the calling of the 5' RACE reads with MiXCR, one entry per CDR3 protein. Of some 60,000 distinct CDR3 sequences listed, more than 9.5% are singletons. Time point denoted: longitudinal time-point 2. The specimen sequenced was PBMCs. These receptors all stem from a man aged 30 to 39 in good health.

This clonotype was seen ten or more times. This sequence joins TRBV7-2 and TRBJ2-7; tentative D call: TRBD2 (5 bases). V was shortened by 0 bases and J by 2 bases, with 8 bases between the two germline ends. CDR3 size: 14 residues. The germline CDR1 and CDR2 sequences are SGHTA and FQGNSA. CDR3 coding DNA: TGTGCCAGCAGCTTAGCGGCGGGTGCCTACGAGCAGTACTTC. Protein sequence: CASSLAAGAYEQYF.

This clonotype was picked up many times. The chain uses TRBV5-1 and TRBJ2-6; no clear D gene. V was pared by 4 bases and J by 8 bases, with 7 bases between. The CDR3 totals 12 residues. The V gene's germline CDR1 is SGHRS and CDR2 YFSETQ. The CDR3 spells CASSPASNVLTF. The DNA for the CDR3 is TGCGCCAGCAGCCCGGCGTCCAACGTCCTGACTTTC.

The rearrangement joins TRBV7-8 to TRBJ1-6; a weak D match, TRBD1 (5 bases). Germline V gene sequence: CDR1 SGHVS, CDR2 FQNEAQ. The CDR3 totals 13 residues. Trimming took off 6 bases at V and 5 bases at J, with 8 bases between the two ends. CDR3 DNA: TGTGCCAGCAGTTTGGGGGATAATTCACCCCTCCACTTT. Protein sequence: CASSLGDNSPLHF.

Ten or more counts support this clonotype. The chain employs TRBV20-1 and TRBJ2-3, with 8 bases aligning to TRBD2. The V gene's germline CDR1 is DFQATT and CDR2 SNEGSKA (reference sequence). The CDR3 sequence is 16 residues long. V trimming: 0 bases; J trimming: 1 base; junction bases outside the gene matches: 6. DNA for the CDR3: TGCAGTGCTAGAGATCAGATAGCGGGACGCACAGATACGCAGTATTTT. It yields the protein CSARDQIAGRTDTQYF.

This clonotype was seen repeatedly, ten times or more. The CDR3 nucleotides read TGTGCCAGCAGCGTATATGGGACGGCGCTGGAGGATACGCAGTATTTT. Encoded protein: CASSVYGTALEDTQYF. The rearrangement links TRBV9 to TRBJ2-3; D possibly uses TRBD1 or TRBD2 (5 bases each). V lost 1 base and J lost 6, with 18 bases in between. Germline-derived CDR1 and CDR2 are SGDLS and YYNGEE. CDR3 length equals 16 residues.

This clonotype has a count of ten or more. CDR3 protein: CASSYRGAGDRYTF. The CDR3 region has the DNA TGTGCCAGCAGTTACCGGGGGGCGGGGGATCGCTACACCTTC. The chain recombines TRBV6-6 with TRBJ1-2; D perhaps matches TRBD1 (6 bases). Germline lookup yields CDR1 MNHNY and CDR2 SVGAGI (reference sequence). This CDR3 comprises 14 residues. V dropped 2 bases and J dropped 9 bases, with 16 bases sitting between them.

Concerning this clonotype itself: One base away lies a much larger clone, so this may be a sequencing read error. V is TRBV7-3 and J is TRBJ1-1; no definite D call. This CDR3 comprises 14 residues. Germline V gives CDR1 SGHTA, CDR2 FQGTGA. V shed 6 bases and J shed 3 bases, with 14 bases lying between them. The CDR3, as DNA: TGTGCCAGCAGACAGTGTGTTGGGGACACTGAAGCTTTCTTT. Encoded protein: CASRQCVGDTEAFF.